A single sample gave rise to the 2 T cell receptor beta chains below, sequenced in a study of T cell clonotyping in hematopoietic cell transplantation. This table comes from immunoSEQ multiplex PCR, and its TCRdb copy is limited to in-frame clones, with some not included. Found here are some 45,000 clones, approximately 82% of them singletons; the top ten hold around 5.3%. Described time point: recipient sample about 28 days before transplant, after cytoreduction. The sequencing here drew on peripheral blood mononuclear cells, taken before stem cell transplant. The receptors derive from a man aged 55 to 70 with myelodysplastic syndrome. Some clones in this sample may be carry-over from other donors' samples.

This sequence joins TRBV19 and TRBJ1-1; no firm D call. This CDR3 has 14 residues. Trimming cost V 3 bases and J 0 bases, with 8 bases left between them. The germline gives CDR1 LNHDA, CDR2 SQIVND (reference sequence). The DNA for the CDR3 is TGTGCCAGTAGTATGCCAGCTTTGAACACTGAAGCTTTCTTT. Its translation: CASSMPALNTEAFF.

This chain uses TRBV7-2 with TRBJ1-1; no firm D call. Trimming cost V 5 bases and J 1 base, with 17 bases left between them. Per germline, CDR1 SGHTA and CDR2 FQGNSA. This CDR3 is built from 16 residues. The CDR3 spells CASSAQRTLANTEAFF. In nucleotides, the CDR3 is TGTGCCAGCAGCGCGCAGCGGACCCTGGCGAACACTGAAGCTTTCTTT.